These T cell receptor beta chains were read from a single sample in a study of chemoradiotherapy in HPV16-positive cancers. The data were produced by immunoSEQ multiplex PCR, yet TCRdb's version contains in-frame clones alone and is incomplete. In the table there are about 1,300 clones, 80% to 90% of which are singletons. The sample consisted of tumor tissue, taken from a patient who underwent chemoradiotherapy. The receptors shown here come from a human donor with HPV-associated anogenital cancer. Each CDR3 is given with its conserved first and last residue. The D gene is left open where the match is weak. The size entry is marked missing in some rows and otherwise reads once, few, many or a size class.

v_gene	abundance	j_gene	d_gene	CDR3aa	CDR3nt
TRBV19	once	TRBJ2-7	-	CASSAGHYEQYF	TGTGCCAGTAGTGCCGGACACTACGAGCAGTACTTC
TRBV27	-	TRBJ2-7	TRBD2	CASRGTSGAYEQYF	TGTGCCAGCAGGGGGACTAGCGGTGCCTACGAGCAGTACTTC
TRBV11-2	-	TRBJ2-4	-	CASSFGQENIQYF	TGTGCCAGCAGCTTTGGGCAGGAAAACATTCAGTACTTC
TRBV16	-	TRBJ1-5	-	CASSQTTLGNQPQHF	TGTGCCAGCAGCCAAACGACCTTGGGCAATCAGCCCCAGCATTTT
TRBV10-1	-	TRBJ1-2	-	CASRENRRPGRNYGYTF	TGCGCCAGCAGAGAGAACCGGAGACCGGGACGGAACTATGGCTACACCTTC
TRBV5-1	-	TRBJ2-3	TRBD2	CASRISGSTDTQYF	TGCGCCAGCAGAATTAGCGGGAGCACAGATACGCAGTATTTT
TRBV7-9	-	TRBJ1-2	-	CASSLVSGGDGYTF	TGTGCCAGCAGCTTAGTGAGCGGGGGCGATGGCTACACCTTC
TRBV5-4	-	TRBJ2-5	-	CASSSAGSETQYF	TGTGCCAGCAGCTCCGCCGGGTCGGAGACCCAGTACTTC
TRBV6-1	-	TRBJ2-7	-	CASSEVIMWGAPEQYF	TGTGCCAGCAGTGAAGTAATTATGTGGGGGGCCCCCGAGCAGTACTTC
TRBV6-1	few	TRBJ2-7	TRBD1	CASSELPGTGTYEQYF	TGTGCCAGCAGTGAATTACCCGGGACAGGGACTTACGAGCAGTACTTC
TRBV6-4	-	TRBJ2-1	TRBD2	CASSVILAGNSYNEQFF	TGTGCCAGCAGTGTGATACTAGCGGGAAACTCCTACAATGAGCAGTTCTTC
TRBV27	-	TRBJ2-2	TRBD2	CASSSLAGPVFANTGELFF	TGTGCCAGCAGTTCTCTAGCGGGGCCAGTTTTCGCGAACACCGGGGAGCTGTTTTTT
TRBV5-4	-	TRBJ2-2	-	CASSLQLHGTGELFF	TGTGCCAGCAGCTTGCAACTACACGGTACCGGGGAGCTGTTTTTT
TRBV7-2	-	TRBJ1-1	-	CASSSPPVAEAFF	TGTGCCAGCAGCTCCCCGCCGGTGGCTGAAGCTTTCTTT
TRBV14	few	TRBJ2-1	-	CASSPGSHNEQFF	TGTGCCAGCAGCCCCGGGTCACACAATGAGCAGTTCTTC
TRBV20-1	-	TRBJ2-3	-	CSQKSTDTQYF	TGTTCGCAGAAAAGCACAGATACGCAGTATTTT
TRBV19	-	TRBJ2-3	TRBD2	CASSSAGLAAPDTQYF	TGTGCCAGTAGTAGCGCGGGACTAGCCGCCCCAGATACGCAGTATTTT
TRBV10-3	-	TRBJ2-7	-	CAISENPGIWEQYF	TGTGCCATCAGTGAAAACCCTGGCATTTGGGAGCAGTACTTC
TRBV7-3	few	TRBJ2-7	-	CASSPGSGKLDEQYF	TGTGCCAGCAGCCCCGGGTCCGGGAAACTAGACGAGCAGTACTTC
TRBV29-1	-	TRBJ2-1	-	CSVELYSAGTSNEQFF	TGCAGCGTTGAACTATATAGCGCGGGGACAAGCAATGAGCAGTTCTTC
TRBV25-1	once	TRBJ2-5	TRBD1	CASSVDRGLGETQYF	TGTGCCAGCAGTGTTGACAGGGGGCTCGGGGAGACCCAGTACTTC
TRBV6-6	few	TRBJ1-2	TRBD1	CASSYSETGTYGYTF	TGTGCCAGCAGTTACTCGGAGACAGGGACCTATGGCTACACCTTC
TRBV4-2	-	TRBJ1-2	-	CASSSFIKGCYGYTF	TGTGCCAGCAGCTCTTTTATCAAAGGTTGCTATGGCTACACCTTC